Shown below are 25 T cell receptor beta chains from a single sample sequenced in a study of radiation and T cells in renal cell carcinoma. Here immunoSEQ multiplex PCR was the method, and the copy in TCRdb shows in-frame clones only, minus some. The sample lists some 75,000 clones; 82% were seen once. The time point was: blood 2 weeks post-SBRT. Treatment described: 15 Gy SBRT to primary tumor, nephrectomy 4 weeks later. Here the sequenced sample was blood, taken from a patient whose treatment included radiotherapy and nephrectomy. The receptors were gathered from a man in his 60s with renal cell carcinoma.

The chain uses TRBV30 and TRBJ2-7; tentatively, D is TRBD2 (6 bases). The CDR3 has 14 residues. Trimming took off 0 bases at V and 4 bases at J, with 13 bases between the two ends. The germline V gene has CDR1 GTSNPN and CDR2 SVGIG (reference sequence). The CDR3 here is CAWSVGGLGYEQYF. CDR3 DNA sequence: TGTGCCTGGAGTGTCGGAGGGCTCGGGTACGAGCAGTACTTC.

This clone was seen only a few times. The chain employs TRBV30 and TRBJ1-5; no clear D. The germline gives CDR1 GTSNPN, CDR2 SVGIG (reference sequence). Trimming took off 3 bases at V and 0 bases at J, with 6 bases between the two ends. This CDR3 is 13 amino acids long. CDR3 nucleotides: TGTGCCTGGAGCGGCGGTAGCAATCAGCCCCAGCATTTT. It encodes CAWSGGSNQPQHF. Based on the CDR3 plus reference TRBV30 and TRBJ1-5, the full variable domain is SQTIHQWPATLVQPVGSPLSLECTVEGTSNPNLYWYRQAAGRGLQLLFYSVGIGQISSEVPQNLSASRPQDRQFILSSKKLLLSDSGFYLCAWSGGSNQPQHFGDGTRLSIL.

The CDR3 spells CASSLLTGEDEKLFF. The CDR3 region has the DNA TGTGCCAGCAGCTTACTTACAGGGGAGGATGAAAAACTGTTTTTT. The V and J genes are TRBV7-6 and TRBJ1-4, with 7 bases that match TRBD1. CDR3 length equals 15 residues. Trimming took 2 bases from V and 6 from J; bases not matched to a gene: 6. The germline gives CDR1 SGHVS, CDR2 FNYEAQ. The full variable domain, completed using reference TRBV7-6 and TRBJ1-4, is GAGVSQSPRYKVTKRGQDVALRCDPISGHVSLYWYRQALGQGPEFLTYFNYEAQQDKSGLPNDRFSAERPEGSISTLTIQRTEQRDSAMYRCASSLLTGEDEKLFFGSGTQLSVL.

This chain uses TRBV5-1 with TRBJ2-5; 7 nucleotides agree with TRBD1. Germline loops: CDR1 SGHRS, CDR2 YFSETQ. The CDR3 consists of 13 residues. Germline trimming cut 4 bases from V and 1 base from J; bases unmatched to any gene: 1. The CDR3 DNA sequence: TGCGCCAGCAGCAGGGACAGCCAAGAGACCCAGTACTTC. As protein: CASSRDSQETQYF.

Only a few counts were recorded for this clone. The gene calls are TRBV7-2 and TRBJ2-3, with D perhaps being TRBD1 or TRBD2 (5 bases each). Trimming stripped 4 bases from V and 6 bases from J, with 14 bases between. This CDR3 contains 14 residues. Germline loops: CDR1 SGHTA, CDR2 FQGNSA. CDR3 sequence (DNA): TGTGCCAGCAGCTCACCCGGGACCCTCGATACGCAGTATTTT. Protein product: CASSSPGTLDTQYF.

This rearrangement joins TRBV27 to TRBJ1-5; the match to TRBD1 covers 9 bases. J was trimmed by 7 bases and V by 5 bases; bases with no gene match: 9. Germline CDR1 is MNHEY and CDR2 is SMNVEV (reference sequence). The CDR3 length is 15 residues. In DNA form, the CDR3 reads TGTGCCAGCAGTACCTCCGGGACAGGGCCCCAGCCCCAGCATTTT. Amino acid sequence: CASSTSGTGPQPQHF.

This clone was seen more than once but under ten times. The chain joins TRBV7-2 to TRBJ1-2; D unresolved. V was trimmed by 5 bases and J by 8 bases, leaving 15 bases between them. The length of the CDR3 is 13 residues. Germline CDR1 and CDR2: SGHTA and FQGNSA. DNA of the CDR3: TGTGCCAGCAGCCGAGACGGAGTCGGGGGCTACACCTTC. Translation: CASSRDGVGGYTF.

The J gene is TRBJ1-6, the V gene TRBV25-1, with 8 bases fitting TRBD1. Germline trimming cut 2 bases from V and 8 bases from J; bases unmatched to any gene: 8. The CDR3 covers 16 residues. The germline CDR1 and CDR2 sequences are MGHDK and SYGVNS. CDR3 nucleotide sequence: TGTGCCAGCAGTGAAGGGTCTCAGGGGGCCTATTCACCCCTCCACTTT. Translated: CASSEGSQGAYSPLHF.

The V and J genes are TRBV5-1 and TRBJ2-1, with 9 bases that match TRBD1. V trimming: 0 bases; J trimming: 12 bases; junction bases outside the gene matches: 4. The germline V gene has CDR1 SGHRS and CDR2 YFSETQ. The CDR3 has 13 residues. This CDR3 reads CASSLGTGVVQFF. CDR3 in DNA: TGCGCCAGCAGCTTGGGGACAGGGGTAGTGCAGTTCTTC.

V and J are TRBV19 and TRBJ1-5; TRBD1 aligns across 7 bases. Per germline, CDR1 LNHDA and CDR2 SQIVND (reference sequence). Trimming at V came to 6 bases and at J to 1 base, leaving 0 bases not matched to a gene. This CDR3 contains 13 residues. This chain's CDR3 is CASRDRSNQPQHF. As DNA, the CDR3 is TGTGCCAGTAGGGACAGGAGCAATCAGCCCCAGCATTTT.

J is TRBJ1-3 and V is TRBV7-8, with 7 bases that match TRBD1. The CDR3 extends over 14 amino acids. Per the germline V gene, CDR1 is SGHVS and CDR2 is FQNEAQ. V gave up 5 bases and J gave up 0 bases; unmatched junction bases: 1. This CDR3 reads CASSPGGSGNTIYF. CDR3 sequence (DNA): TGTGCCAGCAGCCCAGGGGGCTCTGGAAACACCATATATTTT.

CDR3 region: CASSPGLWRAQETQYF. CDR3 sequence (DNA): TGTGCCAGCAGCCCTGGACTATGGAGGGCTCAAGAGACCCAGTACTTC. The rearrangement uses TRBV5-4 and TRBJ2-5, with TRBD2 as a possible D gene (6 bases). The CDR3 has 16 residues. The germline V gene encodes CDR1 SGHNT and CDR2 YYREEE (reference sequence). The V gene lost 4 bases and the J gene lost 2 bases, with 18 bases spanning the gap.

This clone was detected once. This chain links TRBV11-3 with TRBJ2-5; maybe TRBD2 (6 bases). The V end was cut by 5 bases, the J end by 5 bases, with 18 bases between. The CDR3 has 15 amino acids. From germline, CDR1 is SGHNT and CDR2 YENEEA. The CDR3 region is CASSVGSRGGETQYF. The CDR3 DNA is TGTGCCAGCAGCGTAGGATCCCGCGGAGGGGAGACCCAGTACTTC.

V and J are TRBV11-2 and TRBJ2-3, with 7 nucleotides matching TRBD2. V shed 3 bases, J shed 0 bases, and the junction held 3 bases outside the gene matches. Germline V lookup: CDR1 SGHAT, CDR2 FQNNGV. This CDR3 is 15 amino acids long. Here the CDR3 reads CASSFTSASTDTQYF. The CDR3 nucleotides are TGTGCCAGCAGCTTTACTAGCGCGAGCACAGATACGCAGTATTTT.

V usage is TRBV23-1 and J usage is TRBJ1-4, with 7 positions matching TRBD1. TRBV23-1 is labeled an ORF, and its function is uncertain. CDR3 length: 15 residues. Germline trimming cut 6 bases from V and 3 bases from J; bases unmatched to any gene: 7. Here the CDR3 reads CASSQGGHPNEKLFF. The DNA of the CDR3 is TGCGCCAGCAGCCAGGGGGGGCATCCTAATGAAAAACTGTTTTTT.

V is TRBV7-9 and J is TRBJ1-2; D perhaps matches TRBD1 (5 bases). The CDR3 runs 13 residues. Germline assignment: CDR1 SEHNR and CDR2 FQNEAQ (reference sequence). The V and J ends lost 1 base and 2 bases respectively, with 5 bases between them. In DNA form, the CDR3 reads TGTGCCAGCAGCTTAGGGGGGAACTATGGCTACACCTTC. It yields the protein CASSLGGNYGYTF.

This chain links TRBV14 with TRBJ2-6, with a tentative D call TRBD1 (5 bases). This CDR3 is 17 amino acids long. The germline V and J ends were trimmed by 2 bases and 0 bases, with 11 bases remaining between them. Per the germline V gene, CDR1 is SGHDN and CDR2 is FVKESK. Here the CDR3 reads CASSQWGQPSGANVLTF. CDR3 bases: TGTGCCAGCAGCCAATGGGGCCAACCCTCTGGGGCCAACGTCCTGACTTTC.

The chain employs TRBV29-1 and TRBJ2-7; 8 nucleotides line up with TRBD1. Germline CDR1 and CDR2: SQVTM and ANQGSEA. This CDR3 has 13 amino acids. Trimming at V came to 4 bases and at J to 12 bases, leaving 14 bases not matched to a gene. The chain's CDR3 is CSVGAQGAQFRYF. Written as DNA, the CDR3 is TGCAGCGTTGGCGCCCAGGGGGCGCAGTTTCGGTACTTC.

The rearrangement links TRBV28 to TRBJ1-4; D call uncertain. The length of the CDR3 is 15 residues. V was clipped by 5 bases and J by 0 bases, with 10 bases between them. The germline V gene encodes CDR1 MDHEN and CDR2 SYDVKM. The CDR3: CASSPARTTNEKLFF. The DNA for the CDR3 is TGTGCCAGCAGTCCCGCACGGACAACTAATGAAAAACTGTTTTTT.

This rearrangement joins TRBV7-9 to TRBJ2-7; TRBD2 agrees at 8 bases. Germline trimming cut 4 bases from V and 4 bases from J; bases unmatched to any gene: 12. Germline values: CDR1 SEHNR, CDR2 FQNEAQ (reference sequence). CDR3 size: 16 residues. The CDR3 nucleotides read TGTGCCAGCAGCTCCCCCCCGGGGGGGGGTGTTTACGAGCAGTACTTC. Translating it yields CASSSPPGGGVYEQYF.

This clone was detected only once. The V gene is TRBV6-6, the J gene TRBJ2-7; D unresolved. From germline, CDR1 is MNHNY and CDR2 SVGAGI (reference sequence). The CDR3 is 14 residues long. V dropped 2 bases and J dropped 1 base, with 9 bases sitting between them. The CDR3 protein is CASSYGDGSYEQYF. CDR3 sequence (DNA): TGTGCCAGCAGTTACGGCGACGGATCCTACGAGCAGTACTTC.

This rearrangement joins TRBV11-2 to TRBJ2-7; TRBD2 aligns across 14 bases. The CDR3 covers 14 residues. V shed 6 bases and J 7 bases; nucleotides not matched to a gene: 5. Germline V CDR1 and CDR2: SGHAT, FQNNGV. CDR3 amino acids: CASRRLAGGPEQYF. CDR3 coding DNA: TGTGCCAGCAGACGACTAGCGGGAGGGCCTGAGCAGTACTTC.

This sequence joins TRBV19 and TRBJ2-7; 7 bases line up with TRBD2. Germline V gene sequence: CDR1 LNHDA, CDR2 SQIVND (reference sequence). The CDR3 sequence is 12 residues long. After removal of 4 bases from V and 9 bases from J, the junction contained 6 bases not matched to a gene. CDR3 region: CASSTLGGLQYF. Written as DNA, the CDR3 is TGTGCCAGTAGTACCCTCGGGGGGTTGCAGTACTTC. The entire variable domain, with the rest obtained from reference TRBV19 and TRBJ2-7, is as follows: DGGITQSPKYLFRKEGQNVTLSCEQNLNHDAMYWYRQDPGQGLRLIYYSQIVNDFQKGDIAEGYSVSREKKESFPLTVTSAQKNPTAFYLCASSTLGGLQYFGPGTRLTVT.

V is TRBV7-2 and J is TRBJ2-3; D is undetermined. Trimming cost V 1 base and J 0 bases, with 11 bases left between them. Germline V gives CDR1 SGHTA, CDR2 FQGNSA. The CDR3 is 16 residues long. The CDR3 DNA sequence: TGTGCCAGCAGCTTAGGGGGTGCGCCCAGCACAGATACGCAGTATTTT. Its protein product is CASSLGGAPSTDTQYF.

This chain connects TRBV6-1 to TRBJ1-4; tentatively, D is TRBD1 (5 bases). Trimming left V 5 bases short and J 8 bases short, with 15 bases between. CDR1 and CDR2 from the germline V gene are MNHNS and SASEGT. The CDR3 spans 14 residues. For the CDR3, the DNA is TGTGCCAGCAGTACTCGCGGGACTTCGGAAAAACTGTTTTTT. The encoded protein is CASSTRGTSEKLFF.